This TCR beta chain originates from a study of beta chain features in type 1 diabetes (dated by TCRdb to the late 2010s). With regard to the full study: No differences in mean age, gender distribution, total cell number or subset yield were found between patients and healthy donors. Regulatory and stem cell-like memory subsets were isolated from only 8 patients and roughly eight healthy donors, whereas naive and central memory subsets came from all 28 donors. A total of 85 million to 110 million sorted cells were examined across all samples, and RNA yield correlated strongly with the number of cells per subset. In the study, recently diagnosed type 1 diabetes patients and matched healthy donors were compared on the TCRB repertoires of their sorted circulating CD4+ T cell subsets.

A single peripheral blood draw of around 100 mL on average was collected from each donor into heparinised tubes. Naive, central memory, regulatory and stem cell-like memory CD4+ T cells were sorted on a BD FACSAria II using a panel including CD45RO, CCR7, CD25, CD127, CD95 and CD27. Every sorted population had a purity above 95%. PBMCs were isolated right away by Lymphoprep density gradient centrifugation and were stained directly, without culture. Samples were stained and sorted in pairs, with one healthy donor and one patient per experiment, so that batch effects were minimized. The High Capacity cDNA Reverse Transcription Kit was used to reverse transcribe all of the isolated RNA, meaning that expressed TCRB transcripts were what got sequenced. Deep immunoSEQ sequencing was applied to naive, central memory and regulatory T cell samples, giving an average of about 3.57 million total reads per sample. Sorted cells were lysed in RLT buffer, and RNA was extracted using DNase-treated RNeasy Micro or Mini kits according to cell number. Each cell subset was processed on its own to prevent cross-contamination, while patient and healthy donor samples were processed together. TCRB sequences were amplified from cDNA with the immunoSEQ multiplex PCR, producing 87-bp fragments spanning the CDR3 region. The amplicons were sequenced using the Illumina HiSeq platform. The study's own analysis went as follows. Synthetic template baselines were used to correct PCR bias computationally, reads within Hamming distance 2 were collapsed together, and singletons that could not be merged were discarded. Reads were aligned to IMGT to assign V, D and J genes, CDR3 length, and insertions or deletions at six rearrangement sites. Within each subset, clonotype counts were normalized to sorted cell number, after which true diversity and Gini coefficients were computed with the tcR R package. The overlap coefficient, calculated on TCRB nucleotide sequences, was used to measure repertoire sharing. TCRdb limited this immuneACCESS table to in-frame rearrangements with V and J called. A share of clones is missing; checked studies link under half to unresolved V genes, and the rest is unexplained. V and J calls plus clone size are reproduced from that table; the DNA served to infer D and trimming. The sample table shows around 280,000 clones, and about 8% are seen once. The ten largest make up roughly 1% of the sample.

This clone was picked up a small number of times. There is no known antigen for this receptor. Within one base of it there is no much larger clone, and no base qualities were kept. Summary of the overall study and its limitations: Patients with type 1 diabetes made fewer insertions and deleted more nucleotides at VDJ recombination sites, implying thymic rearrangement abnormalities. The naive, central memory and regulatory TCRB repertoires appeared to resemble one another more closely among patients than among healthy donors. Shorter templates might be favored by PCR, yet because patient and control samples were amplified and corrected together, any such skew would affect both groups equally. Because cDNA was sequenced instead of genomic DNA, activated cells with high expression could be over-represented, although the groups did not differ in activation or CD3 levels. HLA sub-analyses involved small numbers of individuals, so any influence of HLA type on TCRB rearrangement remained unresolved. Type 1 diabetes patients showed a moderate but significant shortening of TCRB CDR3 length in all four CD4+ subsets.

Per the germline V gene, MNHNS is the CDR1 and SASEGT is the CDR2. The CDR3 covers 13 residues, taking in both the cysteine and the phenylalanine. Here the CDR3 DNA is all that survives: 39 bases in frame from base 1. V loses 7 bases, J loses 2 bases, and the germline ends lie 12 bases apart. The TCR was taken from a woman between 18 and 30 years old in good health. Sequencing used central memory CD4+ T cells from blood. Recombination joined TRBV6-1 with TRBJ2-7; a tentative D call is TRBD1 (5 bases match). The bases read TGTGCCAGCACGACAGTCAGGCCCTACGAGCAGTACTTC. The translation is CASTTVRPYEQYF.